A selection of T cell receptor beta chains follows, all from one sample in a study of shared clonotypes between healthy human individuals. This table comes from immunoSEQ multiplex PCR, and its TCRdb copy is limited to in-frame clones, with some not included. The sample includes some 900,000 clones, 76% of them seen just once. The source material was memory CD4+ T cells sorted from blood. The receptors come from a man aged 18-30 years in good health. Each CDR3 is given with its conserved first and last residue. The order of the fields is CDR3 protein, CDR3 DNA, J gene, D gene, clone size, V gene. The D gene is left open where the match is weak. Clone size appears in some rows only: once, few, many, or a class for an expanded clone.

CASAGVSPYEQYF | TGTGCCAGTGCAGGGGTTAGCCCCTACGAGCAGTACTTC | TRBJ2-7 | NA | NA | TRBV2
CASKEVGTISYEQYF | TGTGCCAGCAAAGAGGTAGGGACAATCTCCTACGAGCAGTACTTC | TRBJ2-7 | NA | NA | TRBV2
CSVQGANEQYF | TGCAGCGTCCAGGGGGCGAACGAGCAGTACTTC | TRBJ2-7 | TRBD1 | NA | TRBV29-1
CASSLEGGTQYF | TGTGCCAGCAGCTTAGAAGGGGGGACCCAGTACTTC | TRBJ2-5 | NA | NA | TRBV11-3
CASSPGLAGFTDTQYF | TGTGCCAGCAGCCCCGGACTAGCGGGATTTACAGATACGCAGTATTTT | TRBJ2-3 | TRBD2 | NA | TRBV11-3
CASSRGESTQYF | TGTGCCAGCAGTCGCGGGGAATCCACGCAGTATTTT | TRBJ2-3 | NA | NA | TRBV6-6
CASSFAGQLNSPLHF | TGTGCCAGCAGTTTCGCAGGACAGCTCAATTCACCCCTCCACTTT | TRBJ1-6 | NA | NA | TRBV28
CASSANAGELFF | TGCGCCAGCAGCGCTAACGCCGGGGAGCTGTTTTTT | TRBJ2-2 | NA | NA | TRBV10-1
CAWSVLGTGAYEQYF | TGTGCCTGGAGTGTCCTAGGGACAGGGGCCTACGAGCAGTACTTC | TRBJ2-7 | TRBD1 | NA | TRBV30
CASSTEERGPWETQYF | TGTGCCAGCAGCACCGAGGAGAGGGGGCCGTGGGAGACCCAGTACTTC | TRBJ2-5 | TRBD1 | few | TRBV5-6
CASSGTGFTEAFF | TGTGCCAGCTCCGGGACAGGGTTCACTGAAGCTTTCTTT | TRBJ1-1 | TRBD1 | NA | TRBV18
CASSVVEGGQGWENTIYF | TGTGCCAGCAGCGTAGTAGAGGGGGGACAGGGATGGGAAAACACCATATATTTT | TRBJ1-3 | TRBD1 | NA | TRBV9
CASSIGTVGNQPQHF | TGTGCCAGTAGTATCGGGACAGTGGGGAATCAGCCCCAGCATTTT | TRBJ1-5 | TRBD1 | NA | TRBV19
CASSQRDRSNYGYTF | TGCGCCAGCAGCCAACGGGACAGGTCGAACTATGGCTACACCTTC | TRBJ1-2 | TRBD1 | once | TRBV4-3
CASSQTGLGTDTQYF | TGTGCCAGCAGTCAGACAGGGCTGGGGACAGATACGCAGTATTTT | TRBJ2-3 | TRBD1 | NA | TRBV2
CASSQVGRSETQYF | TGCGCCAGCAGCCAAGTGGGCAGGTCGGAGACCCAGTACTTC | TRBJ2-5 | NA | NA | TRBV4-1
CASSVGLAGFLPLEQYF | TGCGCCAGCAGCGTCGGACTAGCGGGGTTCTTACCGCTCGAGCAGTACTTC | TRBJ2-7 | TRBD2 | NA | TRBV5-1
CAWSEWTGGGNTIYF | TGTGCCTGGAGTGAGTGGACAGGGGGTGGAAACACCATATATTTT | TRBJ1-3 | TRBD1 | NA | TRBV30
CASSPENFNYGYTF | TGTGCCAGCTCACCGGAAAACTTTAACTATGGCTACACCTTC | TRBJ1-2 | NA | NA | TRBV18
CASSVALGHTDTQYF | TGTGCCAGCAGCGTAGCCCTGGGCCACACAGATACGCAGTATTTT | TRBJ2-3 | NA | NA | TRBV9
CASSPSRPSPSPLHF | TGTGCCAGCAGTCCAAGTAGGCCAAGCCCTTCACCCCTCCACTTT | TRBJ1-6 | NA | NA | TRBV27
CATSRTGLNEQFF | TGTGCCACCTCGAGGACAGGGTTAAACGAGCAGTTCTTC | TRBJ2-1 | TRBD1 | NA | TRBV19
CASSFGRDQYF | TGCGCCAGCAGCTTCGGGCGGGACCAGTACTTC | TRBJ2-5 | NA | NA | TRBV5-1
CASSPRLAGYNEQFF | TGTGCCAGCTCACCGAGACTAGCGGGATACAATGAGCAGTTCTTC | TRBJ2-1 | TRBD2 | few | TRBV18
CASSYGLAGGQETQYF | TGTGCCAGCAGTTACGGGCTAGCGGGAGGTCAAGAGACCCAGTACTTC | TRBJ2-5 | TRBD2 | many | TRBV6-5
CASTSDSSYEQYF | TGTGCCAGCACGTCGGACAGCTCCTACGAGCAGTACTTC | TRBJ2-7 | NA | NA | TRBV6-5
CSVGSSGTGDTQYF | TGCAGCGTTGGGTCTAGCGGAACGGGAGATACGCAGTATTTT | TRBJ2-3 | TRBD2 | NA | TRBV29-1
CASSQGPSYEQYF | TGTGCCAGCAGCCAGGGACCCTCCTACGAGCAGTACTTC | TRBJ2-7 | NA | NA | TRBV14
CASRPTGVANYGYTF | TGTGCCAGCAGGCCGACAGGGGTAGCTAACTATGGCTACACCTTC | TRBJ1-2 | TRBD1 | NA | TRBV6-5
CASRWTGFYGYTF | TGTGCCAGCAGGTGGACAGGGTTTTATGGCTACACCTTC | TRBJ1-2 | TRBD1 | many | TRBV5-5
CSGATGGPYEQYF | TGCAGCGGTGCCACCGGGGGCCCCTACGAGCAGTACTTC | TRBJ2-7 | NA | few | TRBV29-1
CASSPWPRGTEAFF | TGTGCCAGCAGCCCTTGGCCCCGTGGGACTGAAGCTTTCTTT | TRBJ1-1 | NA | NA | TRBV6-5
CASRTGEAEAFF | TGCGCCAGTAGGACAGGGGAGGCTGAAGCTTTCTTT | TRBJ1-1 | TRBD1 | few | TRBV5-1
CASSFGRTGGYTF | TGTGCCAGCAGTTTTGGGAGGACCGGTGGCTACACCTTC | TRBJ1-2 | NA | NA | TRBV28
CATSPRPGPSQPQHF | TGTGCCACCAGCCCCCGGCCGGGTCCAAGTCAGCCCCAGCATTTT | TRBJ1-5 | NA | NA | TRBV15
CASSPTGQGAGEQFF | TGTGCCAGCTCACCGACGGGACAGGGGGCGGGTGAGCAGTTCTTC | TRBJ2-1 | TRBD1 | NA | TRBV18
CASSLNTNTEAFF | TGTGCCAGCAGCTTAAATACGAACACTGAAGCTTTCTTT | TRBJ1-1 | NA | NA | TRBV7-9
CASSLYSSGPRTNEQFF | TGTGCCAGCAGCTTATATTCTAGCGGGCCCCGGACGAATGAGCAGTTCTTC | TRBJ2-1 | TRBD2 | once | TRBV5-6
CASKYREADTQYF | TGTGCCAGCAAATACAGGGAAGCAGATACGCAGTATTTT | TRBJ2-3 | NA | NA | TRBV27
CASSPGTGLAKNIQYF | TGTGCCAGCAGCCCCGGGACAGGGCTTGCCAAAAACATTCAGTACTTC | TRBJ2-4 | TRBD1 | NA | TRBV14
CASSLTMAARGDSPLHF | TGTGCCAGCAGCTTAACGATGGCAGCCAGGGGGGATTCACCCCTCCACTTT | TRBJ1-6 | TRBD1 | many | TRBV7-2
CAINRAGSTDTQYF | TGTGCCATCAATCGAGCGGGGAGCACAGATACGCAGTATTTT | TRBJ2-3 | TRBD2 | NA | TRBV10-3
CASSLGTGVNYGYTF | TGTGCCAGCAGCTTGGGTACCGGGGTGAACTATGGCTACACCTTC | TRBJ1-2 | NA | NA | TRBV5-4
CASSIAGGQETQYF | TGTGCCAGCAGCATAGCGGGGGGGCAGGAGACCCAGTACTTC | TRBJ2-5 | TRBD2 | NA | TRBV7-2
CASSYSTEMEAFF | TGTGCCAGCAGTTACTCTACAGAGATGGAAGCTTTCTTT | TRBJ1-1 | NA | NA | TRBV6-6
CASSFRGGEDIQYF | TGTGCCAGCAGCTTTCGGGGAGGGGAGGACATTCAGTACTTC | TRBJ2-4 | TRBD2 | NA | TRBV5-5
CASSQQGVNTEAFF | TGTGCCAGCAGCCAACAGGGGGTGAACACTGAAGCTTTCTTT | TRBJ1-1 | TRBD1 | NA | TRBV6-1
CASSPGLASGSLTGELFF | TGCGCCAGCAGCCCCGGACTAGCCTCCGGATCCCTCACCGGGGAGCTGTTTTTT | TRBJ2-2 | TRBD2 | NA | TRBV5-1
CASSLTSGEGDTQYF | TGTGCCAGCAGCTTAACTAGCGGGGAGGGGGATACGCAGTATTTT | TRBJ2-3 | TRBD2 | NA | TRBV11-2
CASSPGTPNTEAFF | TGTGCCAGCTCACCGGGCACCCCGAACACTGAAGCTTTCTTT | TRBJ1-1 | NA | few | TRBV18
CASSTRTYTDTQYF | TGTGCCAGCAGTACCCGGACGTACACAGATACGCAGTATTTT | TRBJ2-3 | NA | NA | TRBV6-5
CASSPSGGSSYNEQFF | TGTGCCAGCTCACCTTCGGGGGGGAGCTCCTACAATGAGCAGTTCTTC | TRBJ2-1 | TRBD2 | NA | TRBV18
CASSSGSRSQPQHF | TGTGCCAGTAGTTCAGGGTCTCGTAGTCAGCCCCAGCATTTT | TRBJ1-5 | NA | NA | TRBV19
CASSLSGTGNQPQHF | TGTGCCAGCAGTTTAAGTGGGACAGGCAATCAGCCCCAGCATTTT | TRBJ1-5 | TRBD1 | NA | TRBV6-5
CASRSGLAGVEYF | TGCGCCAGCAGATCGGGACTAGCGGGAGTGGAGTACTTC | TRBJ2-7 | TRBD2 | NA | TRBV5-1
CASSLGRQAQETQYF | TGTGCCAGCAGCTTAGGGCGGCAGGCCCAAGAGACCCAGTACTTC | TRBJ2-5 | NA | NA | TRBV7-6
CASSAGTGGYYGYTF | TGTGCCAGCAGTGCCGGGACAGGGGGCTACTATGGCTACACCTTC | TRBJ1-2 | TRBD1 | NA | TRBV6-5
CASSLSRTVISEAFF | TGTGCCAGCTCGCTAAGTAGGACAGTTATCTCTGAAGCTTTCTTT | TRBJ1-1 | NA | NA | TRBV18
CASSHPGGQETQYF | TGCGCCAGCAGCCACCCGGGGGGCCAAGAGACCCAGTACTTC | TRBJ2-5 | TRBD2 | NA | TRBV4-1